This entry lists 2 T cell receptor beta chains sequenced from one sample in a study of cytotoxic CD8 clonotypes in ibrutinib-treated CLL. Produced via immunoSEQ multiplex PCR; TCRdb's table is partial and in-frame only. The data show fewer than 40,000 clones, about 65% seen once. The source material was PBMCs, sampled at disease progression, from a patient treated with ibrutinib. These receptors were collected from a human donor with chronic lymphocytic leukemia.

This sequence joins TRBV21-1 and TRBJ1-4; the table gives TRBD1 as D, unverified against the DNA. TRBV21-1 is a pseudogene locus. The length of the CDR3 is 16 residues. The CDR3 is CASSAGLTATNEKLFF. The CDR3 bases are TGTGCCAGCAGCGCCGGTTTGACAGCAACTAATGAAAAACTGTTTTTT.

The J gene is TRBJ2-1, the V gene TRBV7-9; 9 positions match TRBD1. CDR1 and CDR2 (germline): SEHNR, FQNEAQ (reference sequence). The ends lost 2 bases at V and 10 bases at J; junction bases unmatched: 9. This CDR3 is built from 15 residues. The CDR3 region is CASSLRGQGISEQFF. The CDR3 DNA reads as TGTGCCAGCAGCTTACGGGGACAGGGTATAAGCGAGCAGTTCTTC. Combining the CDR3 with reference TRBV7-9 and TRBJ2-1 gives the whole variable domain DTGVSQNPRHKITKRGQNVTFRCDPISEHNRLYWYRQTLGQGPEFLTYFQNEAQLEKSRLLSDRFSAERPKGSFSTLEIQRTEQGDSAMYLCASSLRGQGISEQFFGPGTRLTVL.